The 21 T cell receptor beta chains reported below all come from one sample, sequenced in a study of metastatic and nonmetastatic thyroid tumors. TCRdb re-called the PCR reads via MiXCR. Altogether tens of thousands of clones are present, around 9.9% being singletons, with the ten largest covering roughly 29%. No patient received treatment before thyroid surgery. Material: blood. Receptors originate from a female donor with papillary thyroid cancer or a benign thyroid nodule (not recorded which). Some clones in this sample may be carry-over from other donors' samples.

This chain uses TRBV11-2 with TRBJ2-3, with D possibly being TRBD2 (6 bases). With 3 bases removed from V and 7 bases from J, the gap between germline ends came to 26 bases. The CDR3 contains 18 residues. CDR1 SGHAT and CDR2 FQNNGV come from the germline V gene. The CDR3 nucleotides read TGTGCCAGCAGCTTCAGTAGTTTAGCGGCACCCAGTCGGTATACGCAGTATTTT. This sequence encodes CASSFSSLAAPSRYTQYF.

The genes are TRBV11-1 and TRBJ1-1, with 7 bases aligning to TRBD1. The CDR3 loop spans 17 amino acids. Germline V gives CDR1 SGHAT, CDR2 FQDESV (reference sequence). The CDR3 DNA reads as TGTGTCAGTAGCTTATTTCAGGGGGTCGGTTGGGGCACTGAAGCTTTCTTT. This encodes CVSSLFQGVGWGTEAFF.

This clone was picked up a small number of times. V usage is TRBV28 and J usage is TRBJ2-3; TRBD2 matches at 7 bases. After removal of 5 bases from V and 6 bases from J, the junction contained 11 bases not matched to a gene. Per the germline V gene, CDR1 is MDHEN and CDR2 is SYDVKM. This CDR3 comprises 15 residues. CDR3 amino acids: CASSPPLAGEDTQYF. In DNA form, the CDR3 reads TGTGCCAGCAGTCCCCCCCTGGCGGGAGAGGATACGCAGTATTTT.

In its sample, this clone was seen many times. J is TRBJ2-1 and V is TRBV5-5; 9 bases are shared with TRBD1. Germline CDR1 reads SGHKS; CDR2 reads YYEKEE (reference sequence). This CDR3 is 15 amino acids long. The V gene end was trimmed by 1 base and the J gene end by 6 bases; junction bases not matched to a gene: 5. CDR3 protein: CASSLTGGAANEQFF. Written as DNA, the CDR3 is TGTGCCAGCAGCTTGACAGGGGGCGCTGCCAATGAGCAGTTCTTC.

The sample holds many counts of this clone. The rearrangement joins TRBV12-3 or TRBV12-4 to TRBJ2-1, with D uncertain. This CDR3 spans 13 amino acids. The V end lost 1 base, the J end lost 6 bases, and 7 bases lay between the germline ends. The CDR3 DNA reads as TGTGCCAGCAGTTTAGGTTCCAGCAATGAGCAGTTCTTC. Amino acid sequence: CASSLGSSNEQFF.

In its sample, this clone was seen a few times. Other DNA sequences from this sample encode an identical CDR3 as well. This chain uses TRBV7-2 with TRBJ2-3; the match to TRBD2 covers 9 bases. The CDR3 loop spans 13 amino acids. The germline V gene has CDR1 SGHTA and CDR2 FQGNSA. After removal of 6 bases from V and 13 bases from J, the junction contained 11 bases not matched to a gene. CDR3 sequence: CASSPTSGRGEYF. Here the CDR3 DNA reads TGTGCCAGCAGTCCGACTAGCGGTCGGGGAGAGTATTTT. The full variable domain, completed using reference TRBV7-2 and TRBJ2-3, is GAGVSQSPSNKVTEKGKDVELRCDPISGHTALYWYRQSLGQGLEFLIYFQGNSAPDKSGLPSDRFSAERTGGSVSTLTIQRTQQEDSAVYLCASSPTSGRGEYFGPGTRLTVL.

There are many counts of this clone. The rearrangement links TRBV6-2 or TRBV6-3 to TRBJ2-5, with TRBD2 matching 11 bases. This CDR3 is 14 amino acids long. Germline V gives CDR1 MNHEY, CDR2 SVGEGT. J was trimmed by 10 bases and V by 5 bases; bases with no gene match: 9. In nucleotides, the CDR3 is TGTGCCAGCAGTCATTTAACTAGCGGGAGTCGCCAGTACTTC. This codes for CASSHLTSGSRQYF.

This clone has only a few counts. The CDR3 region is CASSSLQETQYF. The CDR3, as DNA: TGTGCCAGCAGCTCCTTACAAGAGACCCAGTACTTC. The chain combines TRBV11-2 with TRBJ2-5; the D is unclear. Germline assignment: CDR1 SGHAT and CDR2 FQNNGV. Trimming cost V 4 bases and J 2 bases, with 5 bases left between them. The CDR3 has 12 amino acids.

This clone has only a few counts. The genes are TRBV27 and TRBJ1-5; D is ambiguous. The germline V and J ends were trimmed by 8 bases and 4 bases, with 12 bases remaining between them. CDR1 MNHEY and CDR2 SMNVEV come from the germline V gene (reference sequence). The CDR3 is 13 amino acids. The CDR3 DNA reads TGTGCCAGCGGATTGGGTAGTAATCAGCCCCAGCATTTT. Its protein product is CASGLGSNQPQHF.

The table lists this clone with many counts. The chain couples TRBV27 to TRBJ2-2, with 13 nucleotides matching TRBD2. The V and J ends lost 4 bases and 4 bases, in that order; junction bases with no gene match: 12. CDR3 length: 19 residues. CDR1 MNHEY and CDR2 SMNVEV come from the germline V gene (reference sequence). CDR3 protein: CASSSKRTSGRRFTGELFF. For the CDR3, the DNA is TGTGCCAGCAGTTCCAAACGGACTAGCGGGAGAAGATTCACCGGGGAGCTGTTTTTT.

The chain couples TRBV11-2 to TRBJ1-2; no firm D call. From germline, CDR1 is SGHAT and CDR2 FQNNGV. This CDR3 comprises 14 residues. Trimming shortened V by 0 bases and J by 9 bases, and 14 bases separated the two germline ends. This CDR3 is CASSLEPGSYSYTF. CDR3 bases: TGTGCCAGCAGCTTAGAGCCAGGATCATATAGCTACACCTTC.

As regards this clone: One base away lies a much larger clone, so this may be a sequencing read error. The chain has TRBV7-3 and TRBJ2-3; 8 nucleotides agree with TRBD2. There are 16 residues in the CDR3. V was clipped by 2 bases and J by 8 bases; unmatched bases: 12. Germline-derived CDR1 and CDR2 are SGHTA and FQGTGA. CDR3 sequence (DNA): TGTGCCAGCAGCTTAGACGGGAGGGCCCAACCAGGTACGCAGTATTTT. Residues: CASSLDGRAQPGTQYF.

This clone is labeled as medium-sized. The chain uses TRBV6-1 and TRBJ2-7; TRBD1 agrees at 9 bases. This CDR3 contains 15 residues. The ends lost 6 bases at V and 2 bases at J; junction bases unmatched: 8. Germline-derived CDR1 and CDR2 are MNHNS and SASEGT. The CDR3 region has the DNA TGTGCCAGCAGGATGGGACAGGGTCAGGCCTACGAGCAGTACTTC. This sequence encodes CASRMGQGQAYEQYF.

By share, this clone ranks as medium-sized. The V gene is TRBV6-1, the J gene TRBJ1-1; D is perhaps TRBD1 (6 bases). The germline gives CDR1 MNHNS, CDR2 SASEGT. V was shortened by 1 base and J by 8 bases, with 11 bases between the two germline ends. This CDR3 contains 13 residues. The CDR3 DNA is TGTGCCAGCAGTGAAGTGCTAGGGGGGGAAGCTTTCTTT. This translates into CASSEVLGGEAFF.

A remark on this clone: A junction boundary mismatches the germline segment, possibly from a read error. Other nucleotide sequences in the sample specify the same CDR3. The gene calls are TRBV4-3 and TRBJ2-5; possible D gene TRBD2, 6 bases. CDR1 and CDR2 (germline): LGHNA, YSLEER. The CDR3 spans 14 residues. The CDR3 protein is CASSQGARRGTQYF. CDR3 DNA: TGCGCCAGCAGCCAAGGGGCACGCCGGGGGACCCAATACTTC.

This clone ranks as medium-sized (0.01 to 0.1%). The chain employs TRBV28 and TRBJ2-1; TRBD1 aligns across 7 bases. Trimming took 6 bases from V and 4 from J; bases not matched to a gene: 12. This CDR3 is 16 amino acids long. Germline V gene data show CDR1 as MDHEN and CDR2 as SYDVKM. CDR3 in amino acids: CASSSPGQRKYNEQFF. DNA of the CDR3: TGTGCCAGCAGCTCTCCGGGACAGCGGAAATACAATGAGCAGTTCTTC.

This clone has at least ten counts. The J gene is TRBJ2-5, the V gene TRBV5-8, with D possibly TRBD1 on 5 matching bases. The CDR3 covers 13 residues. Trimming cost V 3 bases and J 5 bases, with 11 bases left between them. Germline V gene data show CDR1 as SGHTS and CDR2 as YDEGEE. CDR3 in amino acids: CASSSQGWETQYF. CDR3 bases: TGTGCCAGCAGCTCGCAGGGTTGGGAGACCCAGTACTTC.

This clone was counted ten times or more. The V and J genes are TRBV20-1 and TRBJ2-1; TRBD2 matches 12 bases. Germline CDR1 is DFQATT and CDR2 is SNEGSKA (reference sequence). V trimming: 5 bases; J trimming: 10 bases; junction bases outside the gene matches: 15. The CDR3 sequence is 16 residues long. The CDR3 spells CSAGDLAGGPGGEQFF. The CDR3 region has the DNA TGCAGTGCTGGGGATCTAGCGGGAGGGCCAGGGGGGGAGCAGTTCTTC.

This clone was counted ten times or more. The rearrangement uses TRBV28 and TRBJ2-5; the D is unclear. CDR1 is MDHEN, CDR2 SYDVKM, per germline. CDR3 length: 14 residues. Trimming removed 8 bases at V and 5 bases at J, with 18 bases between. CDR3 sequence: CASARLGLRETQYF. DNA for the CDR3: TGTGCCAGCGCCCGGCTAGGGCTTCGGGAGACCCAGTACTTC. Full variable domain (remainder filled in from reference TRBV28 and TRBJ2-5): DVKVTQSSRYLVKRTGEKVFLECVQDMDHENMFWYRQDPGLGLRLIYFSYDVKMKEKGDIPEGYSVSREKKERFSLILESASTNQTSMYLCASARLGLRETQYFGPGTRLLVL.

This clone was counted at least ten times. V usage is TRBV27 and J usage is TRBJ1-3, with 10 bases matching TRBD1. The CDR3 is made up of 16 amino acids. Looked up from germline, CDR1 is MNHEY and CDR2 is SMNVEV (reference sequence). J was trimmed by 4 bases and V by 5 bases; bases with no gene match: 8. The chain's CDR3 is CASSPYWTGGGNTIYF. In DNA, the CDR3 is TGTGCCAGCAGTCCATATTGGACAGGGGGAGGAAACACCATATATTTT.

The rearrangement uses TRBV6-1 and TRBJ1-2; 8 bases agree with TRBD1. The CDR3 is made up of 17 amino acids. Germline CDR1 reads MNHNS; CDR2 reads SASEGT. Germline trimming cut 6 bases from V and 0 bases from J; bases unmatched to any gene: 12. The CDR3 nucleotides read TGTGCCAGCAGCCCCGGGACAGGTTGCTCCGCTAACTATGGCTACACCTTC. Residues: CASSPGTGCSANYGYTF.